This TCR beta chain stems from a study of cytomegalovirus exposure and HLA in healthy donors. Overall study findings and caveats: Specificity of a few CMV-associated chains for CMV antigens was verified in vitro.

Trimming shortened V by 0 bases and J by 5 bases, and 15 bases separated the two germline ends. The CDR3 loop spans 16 amino acids. The germline CDR1 and CDR2 sequences are MNHEY and SVGAGI. As for this clone: As yet, its antigen is unknown.

A multiplex PCR was run with 60 Vbeta primers and 13 Jbeta primers. Sequenced by immunoSEQ multiplex PCR; TCRdb stores in-frame clones only, minus some. There are about 110,000 clones in the sample; around 73% occur only once, and around 8.1% lies in the top ten. Sequenced input: PBMCs. The clonotype comes from a middle-aged man in good health and CMV-seronegative. The chain carries TRBV6-5 and TRBJ2-3, with a tentative D call TRBD1 (5 bases). In nucleotides, the CDR3 is TGTGCCAGCAGTTACTCGTTAGGGGTTCGTTTAGATACGCAGTATTTT. It codes for CASSYSLGVRLDTQYF.